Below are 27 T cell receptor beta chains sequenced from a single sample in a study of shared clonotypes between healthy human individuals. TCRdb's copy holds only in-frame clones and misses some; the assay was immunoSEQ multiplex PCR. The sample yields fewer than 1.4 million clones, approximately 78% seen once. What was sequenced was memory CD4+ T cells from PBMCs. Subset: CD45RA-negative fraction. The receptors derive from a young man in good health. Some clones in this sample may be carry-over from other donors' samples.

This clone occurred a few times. This CDR3 reads CASSPLGLLGEQFF. CDR3 nucleotides: TGTGCCAGCAGCCCTCTGGGACTTCTTGGTGAGCAGTTCTTC. The chain uses TRBV11-3 and TRBJ2-1; a weak D match, TRBD2 (6 bases). The CDR3 runs 14 residues. Germline values: CDR1 SGHNT, CDR2 YENEEA. V was cut by 5 bases and J by 9 bases, with 17 bases left in between.

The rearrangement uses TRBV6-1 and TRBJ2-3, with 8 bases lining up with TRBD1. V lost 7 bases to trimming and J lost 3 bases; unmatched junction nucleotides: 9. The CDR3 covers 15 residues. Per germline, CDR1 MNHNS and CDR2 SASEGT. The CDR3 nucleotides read TGTGCCAGCAAGACCGGACAGGGAGCAACAGATACGCAGTATTTT. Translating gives CASKTGQGATDTQYF.

Here the CDR3 DNA reads TGTGCCAGCAGTCCAGGGACAGCAACTAGCTCACCCCTCCACTTT. Translated: CASSPGTATSSPLHF. The rearrangement uses TRBV28 and TRBJ1-6, with 7 bases fitting TRBD1. After removal of 5 bases from V and 10 bases from J, the junction contained 11 bases not matched to a gene. The length of the CDR3 is 15 residues. The germline CDR1 and CDR2 sequences are MDHEN and SYDVKM.

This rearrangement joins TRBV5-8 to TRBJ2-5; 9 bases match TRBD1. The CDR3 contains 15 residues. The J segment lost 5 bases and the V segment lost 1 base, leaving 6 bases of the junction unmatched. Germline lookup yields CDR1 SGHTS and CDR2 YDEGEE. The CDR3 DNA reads TGTGCCAGCAGCTTGCCAGGGACAGGGCGGGAGACCCAGTACTTC. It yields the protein CASSLPGTGRETQYF.

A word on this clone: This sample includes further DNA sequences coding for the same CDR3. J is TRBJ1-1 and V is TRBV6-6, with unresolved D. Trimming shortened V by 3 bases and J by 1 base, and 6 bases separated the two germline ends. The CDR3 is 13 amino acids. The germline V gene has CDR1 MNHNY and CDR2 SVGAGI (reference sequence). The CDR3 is CASSYPGNTEAFF. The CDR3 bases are TGTGCCAGCAGTTATCCGGGGAACACTGAAGCTTTCTTT.

CDR3 loop: CASSSLVGEAFF. DNA of the CDR3: TGTGCCAGCAGCTCGCTGGTAGGTGAAGCTTTCTTT. The chain links TRBV11-2 to TRBJ1-1; D uncertain. Per germline, CDR1 SGHAT and CDR2 FQNNGV. V lost 4 bases and J lost 7, with 10 bases in between. The CDR3 totals 12 residues. Filled out from reference TRBV11-2 and TRBJ1-1, the complete variable domain reads EAGVAQSPRYKIIEKRQSVAFWCNPISGHATLYWYQQILGQGPKLLIQFQNNGVVDDSQLPKDRFSAERLKGVDSTLKIQPAKLEDSAVYLCASSSLVGEAFFGQGTRLTVV.

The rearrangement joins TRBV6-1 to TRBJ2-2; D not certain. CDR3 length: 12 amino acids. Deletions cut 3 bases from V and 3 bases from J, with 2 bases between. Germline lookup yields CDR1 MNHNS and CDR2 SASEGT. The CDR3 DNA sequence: TGTGCCAGCAGTGACTACACCGGGGAGCTGTTTTTT. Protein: CASSDYTGELFF.

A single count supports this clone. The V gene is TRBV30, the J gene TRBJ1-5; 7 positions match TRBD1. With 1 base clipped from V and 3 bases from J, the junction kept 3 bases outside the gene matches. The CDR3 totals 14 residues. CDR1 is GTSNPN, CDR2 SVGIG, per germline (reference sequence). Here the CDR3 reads CAWSAGGLNQPQHF. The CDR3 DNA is TGTGCCTGGAGTGCAGGGGGGCTCAATCAGCCCCAGCATTTT.

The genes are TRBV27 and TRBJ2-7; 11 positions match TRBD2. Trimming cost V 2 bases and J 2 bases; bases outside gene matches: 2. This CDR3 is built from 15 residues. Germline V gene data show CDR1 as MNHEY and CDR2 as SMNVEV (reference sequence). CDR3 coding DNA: TGTGCCAGCAGTTTAAAACTAGCGGGAGCCTACGAGCAGTACTTC. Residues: CASSLKLAGAYEQYF.

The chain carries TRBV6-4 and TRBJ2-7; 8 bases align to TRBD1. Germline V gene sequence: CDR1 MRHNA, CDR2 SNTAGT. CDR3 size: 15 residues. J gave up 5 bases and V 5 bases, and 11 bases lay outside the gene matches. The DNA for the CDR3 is TGTGCCAGCAGTATGGACAGGGCAGGCATCGACGAGCAGTACTTC. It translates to CASSMDRAGIDEQYF.

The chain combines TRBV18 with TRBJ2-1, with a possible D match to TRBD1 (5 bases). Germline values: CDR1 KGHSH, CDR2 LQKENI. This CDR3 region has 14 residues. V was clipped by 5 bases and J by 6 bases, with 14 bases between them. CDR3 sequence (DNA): TGTGCCAGCTCAGCCCGCCCTACAGGCAATGAGCAGTTCTTC. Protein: CASSARPTGNEQFF.

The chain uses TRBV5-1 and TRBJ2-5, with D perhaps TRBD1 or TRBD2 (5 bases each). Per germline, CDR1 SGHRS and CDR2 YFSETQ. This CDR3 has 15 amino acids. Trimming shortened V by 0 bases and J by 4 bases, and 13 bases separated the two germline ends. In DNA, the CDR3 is TGCGCCAGCAGCTTGGAGTCGGGGCAGGGAGAGACCCAGTACTTC. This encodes CASSLESGQGETQYF.

The CDR3 spells CASTPDRPDQPQHF. The CDR3 DNA is TGTGCCAGTACCCCAGACAGGCCCGATCAGCCCCAGCATTTT. V gene TRBV19 combines with J gene TRBJ1-5, with D possibly matching TRBD1 (6 bases). CDR3 length equals 14 residues. V shed 7 bases and J shed 5 bases, with 15 bases lying between them. Germline-derived CDR1 and CDR2 are LNHDA and SQIVND (reference sequence).

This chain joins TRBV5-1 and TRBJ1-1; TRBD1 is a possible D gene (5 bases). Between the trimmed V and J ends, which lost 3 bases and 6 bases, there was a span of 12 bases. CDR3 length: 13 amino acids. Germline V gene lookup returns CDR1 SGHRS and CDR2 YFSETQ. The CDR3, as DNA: TGCGCCAGCAGCTCCCTACAGGACTCTGAAGCTTTCTTT. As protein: CASSSLQDSEAFF.

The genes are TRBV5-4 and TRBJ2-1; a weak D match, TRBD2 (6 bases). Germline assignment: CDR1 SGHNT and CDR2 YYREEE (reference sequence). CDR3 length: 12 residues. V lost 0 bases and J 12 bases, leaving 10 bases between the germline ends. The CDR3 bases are TGTGCCAGCAGCTTGGACGGGGGAGGGCAGTTCTTC. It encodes CASSLDGGGQFF. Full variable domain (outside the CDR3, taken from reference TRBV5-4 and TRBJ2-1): ETGVTQSPTHLIKTRGQQVTLRCSSQSGHNTVSWYQQALGQGPQFIFQYYREEENGRGNFPPRFSGLQFPNYSSELNVNALELDDSALYLCASSLDGGGQFFGPGTRLTVL.

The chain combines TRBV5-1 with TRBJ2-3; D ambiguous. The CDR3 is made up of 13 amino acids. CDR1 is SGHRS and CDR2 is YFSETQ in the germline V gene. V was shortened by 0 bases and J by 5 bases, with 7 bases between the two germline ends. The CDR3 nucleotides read TGCGCCAGCAGCTTGGCTATGGAAGATACGCAGTATTTT. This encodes CASSLAMEDTQYF.

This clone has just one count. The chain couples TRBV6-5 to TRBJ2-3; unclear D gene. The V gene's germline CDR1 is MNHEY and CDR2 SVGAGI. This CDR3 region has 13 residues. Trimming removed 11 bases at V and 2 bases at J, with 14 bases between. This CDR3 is CAARDSLTDTQYF. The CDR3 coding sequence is TGTGCCGCCCGTGACTCACTCACAGATACGCAGTATTTT.

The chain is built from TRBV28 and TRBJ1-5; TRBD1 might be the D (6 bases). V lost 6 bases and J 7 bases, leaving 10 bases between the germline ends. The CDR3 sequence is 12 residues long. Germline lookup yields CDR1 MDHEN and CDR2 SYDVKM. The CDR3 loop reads CASRGARQPQHF. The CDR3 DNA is TGTGCCAGCAGGGGGGCGAGACAGCCCCAGCATTTT.

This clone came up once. CDR3 residues: CASTGTGFGEQYF. CDR3 coding DNA: TGTGCCAGCACTGGGACAGGGTTCGGCGAGCAGTACTTC. The rearrangement uses TRBV6-1 and TRBJ2-7; 9 nucleotides agree with TRBD1. The CDR3 has 13 amino acids. Per the germline V gene, CDR1 is MNHNS and CDR2 is SASEGT. Unmatched junction bases numbered 7, after V lost 7 bases and J lost 6 bases.

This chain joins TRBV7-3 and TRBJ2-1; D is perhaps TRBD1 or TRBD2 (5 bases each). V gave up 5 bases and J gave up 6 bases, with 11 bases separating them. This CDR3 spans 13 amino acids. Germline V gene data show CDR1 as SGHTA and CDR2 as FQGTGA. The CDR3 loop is CASSVGTANEQFF. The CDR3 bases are TGTGCCAGCAGCGTCGGGACCGCCAATGAGCAGTTCTTC.

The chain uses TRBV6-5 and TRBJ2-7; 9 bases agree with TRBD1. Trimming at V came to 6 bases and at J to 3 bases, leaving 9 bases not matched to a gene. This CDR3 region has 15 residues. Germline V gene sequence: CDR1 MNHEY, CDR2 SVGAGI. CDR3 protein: CASSLTGGLLYEQYF. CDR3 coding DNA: TGTGCCAGCAGCTTGACAGGGGGACTTCTCTACGAGCAGTACTTC.

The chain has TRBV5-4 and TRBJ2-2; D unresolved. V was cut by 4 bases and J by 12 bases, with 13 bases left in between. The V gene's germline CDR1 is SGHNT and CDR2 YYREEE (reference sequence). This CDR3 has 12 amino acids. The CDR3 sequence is CASSPGRTQLFF. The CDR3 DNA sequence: TGTGCCAGCAGCCCCGGACGGACCCAGCTGTTTTTT.

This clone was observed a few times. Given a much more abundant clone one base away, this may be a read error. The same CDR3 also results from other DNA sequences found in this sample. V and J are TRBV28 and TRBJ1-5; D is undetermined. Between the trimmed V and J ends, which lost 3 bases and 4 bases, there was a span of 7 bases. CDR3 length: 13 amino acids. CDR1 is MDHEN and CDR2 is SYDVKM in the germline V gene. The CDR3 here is CASSLDGNQPQHF. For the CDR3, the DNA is TGTGCCAGCAGTTTGGACGGTAATCAGCCCCAGCATTTT.

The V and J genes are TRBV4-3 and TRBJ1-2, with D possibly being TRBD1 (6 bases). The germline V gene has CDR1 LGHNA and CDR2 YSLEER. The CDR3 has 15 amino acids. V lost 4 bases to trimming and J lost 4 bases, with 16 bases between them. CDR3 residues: CASSLQRTDSYGYTF. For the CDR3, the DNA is TGCGCCAGCAGCCTTCAGCGGACAGATTCCTATGGCTACACCTTC.

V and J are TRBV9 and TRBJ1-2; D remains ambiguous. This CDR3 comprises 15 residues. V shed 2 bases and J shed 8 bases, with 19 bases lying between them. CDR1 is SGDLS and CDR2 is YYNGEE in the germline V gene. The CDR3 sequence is CASSVTPHYGDGYTF. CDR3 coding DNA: TGTGCCAGCAGCGTTACCCCCCATTACGGCGACGGCTACACCTTC.

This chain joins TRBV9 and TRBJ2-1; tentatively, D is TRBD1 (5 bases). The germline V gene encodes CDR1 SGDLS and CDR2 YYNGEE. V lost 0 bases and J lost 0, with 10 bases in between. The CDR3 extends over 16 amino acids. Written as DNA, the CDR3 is TGTGCCAGCAGCGTAGGACAGCACCTCTCCTACAATGAGCAGTTCTTC. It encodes CASSVGQHLSYNEQFF.

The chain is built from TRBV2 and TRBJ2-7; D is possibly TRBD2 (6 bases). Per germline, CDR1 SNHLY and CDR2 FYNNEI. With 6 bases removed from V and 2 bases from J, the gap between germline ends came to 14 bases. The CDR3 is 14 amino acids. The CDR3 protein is CASRRDAGPYEQYF. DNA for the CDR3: TGTGCCAGCAGGCGGGACGCGGGTCCCTACGAGCAGTACTTC.